This TCR beta chain was identified in a study of T cell repertoires in cytomegalovirus infection. TCRdb redid the calling of the reads with MiXCR, one entry per CDR3 protein. Among a few hundred thousand distinct CDR3 sequences listed, about an eighth were seen once. Sequenced sample: PBMCs. This clonotype was obtained from a human donor in good health (CMV status not recorded). Some clones in this sample may be carry-over from other donors' samples.

The DNA of the CDR3 is TGCAGTGCTAGAGATGCTGCTAGCTTTGAGACCCAGTACTTC. It translates to CSARDAASFETQYF. The rearrangement uses TRBV20-1 and TRBJ2-5; D possibly corresponds to TRBD2 (5 bases). V lost 0 bases, J lost 5 bases, and 13 bases lay in between. CDR1 and CDR2 from the germline V gene are DFQATT and SNEGSKA (reference sequence). The CDR3 consists of 14 residues.